This T cell receptor beta chain came from a study of blood T cell repertoires in COVID-19. At the level of the study: Collection of acute and convalescent COVID-19 samples took place in the United States, Italy and Spain. In each case, the material was cDNA or gDNA derived from T cells, B-cell-depleted T cells, or PBMCs.

Per the original data handling: Nucleated cell number was recorded as an estimate derived from reference gene primer amplification. Here immunoSEQ multiplex PCR was the method, and the copy in TCRdb shows in-frame clones only, minus some. Clonal size and the V and J genes are those of that table, whereas D and trimming came from the DNA. The data hold over 95,000 clones, with around 89% observed a single time. Concerning this clone: One end of the junction is discordant with germline, which a read error may explain.

Sequencing was performed on peripheral blood. The receptor was isolated from a human donor with acute or convalescent COVID-19. The donor label of this sample is uncertain.

The chain's CDR3 is CASSSTGTESF. In DNA form, the CDR3 reads TGTGCCAGCAGTTCCACCGGGACAGAGTCCTTC. J is TRBJ1-2 and V is TRBV6-5, with 7 positions matching TRBD1. The CDR3 covers 11 residues. The germline V gene has CDR1 MNHEY and CDR2 SVGAGI.